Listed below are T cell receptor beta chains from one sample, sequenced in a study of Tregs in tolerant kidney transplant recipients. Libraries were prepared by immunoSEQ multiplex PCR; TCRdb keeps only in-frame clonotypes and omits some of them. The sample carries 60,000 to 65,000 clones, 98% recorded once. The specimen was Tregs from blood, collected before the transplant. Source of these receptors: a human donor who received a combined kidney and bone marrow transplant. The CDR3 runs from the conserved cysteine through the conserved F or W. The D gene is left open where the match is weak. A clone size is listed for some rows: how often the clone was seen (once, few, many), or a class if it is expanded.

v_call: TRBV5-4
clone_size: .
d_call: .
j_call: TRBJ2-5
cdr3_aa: CASSLPEKETQYF
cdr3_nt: TGTGCCAGCAGCTTACCAGAAAAAGAGACCCAGTACTTC

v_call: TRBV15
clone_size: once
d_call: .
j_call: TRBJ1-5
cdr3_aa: CATSRVTGSNQPQHF
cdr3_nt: TGTGCCACCAGCAGAGTCACAGGTAGCAATCAGCCCCAGCATTTT

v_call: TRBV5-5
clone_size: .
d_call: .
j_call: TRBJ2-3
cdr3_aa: CASIKRGGDTQYF
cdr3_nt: TGTGCCAGCATAAAAAGGGGGGGAGATACGCAGTATTTT

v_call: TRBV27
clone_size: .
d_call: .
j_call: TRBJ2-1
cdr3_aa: CASSLSAEGGYNEQFF
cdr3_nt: TGTGCCAGCAGTTTATCGGCAGAAGGGGGTTACAATGAGCAGTTCTTC

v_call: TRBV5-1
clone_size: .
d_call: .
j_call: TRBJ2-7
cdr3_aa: CASTDRASYEQYF
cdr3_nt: TGCGCCAGTACCGACAGAGCATCCTACGAGCAGTACTTC

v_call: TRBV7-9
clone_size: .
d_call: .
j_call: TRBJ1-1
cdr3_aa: CASSFTGGVNTEAFF
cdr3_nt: TGTGCCAGCAGCTTCACAGGCGGGGTGAACACTGAAGCTTTCTTT

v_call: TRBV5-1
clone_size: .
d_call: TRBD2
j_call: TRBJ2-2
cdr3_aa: CASSTGGGPGELFF
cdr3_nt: TGCGCCAGCAGCACCGGGGGGGGCCCCGGGGAGCTGTTTTTT

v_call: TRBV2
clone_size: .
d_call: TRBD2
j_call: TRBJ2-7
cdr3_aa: CASRDGGLAGTGYEQYF
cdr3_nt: TGTGCCAGCAGGGATGGGGGACTAGCGGGAACGGGGTACGAGCAGTACTTC

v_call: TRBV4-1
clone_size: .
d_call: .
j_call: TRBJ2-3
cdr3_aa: CASSRAAHTDTQYF
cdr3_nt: TGCGCCAGCAGCCGCGCGGCCCACACAGATACGCAGTATTTT

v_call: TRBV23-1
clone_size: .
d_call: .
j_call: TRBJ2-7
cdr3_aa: CASSLSSPGISYEQYF
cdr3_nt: TGCGCCAGCAGTCTCTCAAGCCCAGGGATTTCCTACGAGCAGTACTTC

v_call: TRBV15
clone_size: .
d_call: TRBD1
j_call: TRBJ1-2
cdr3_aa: CATSSPFRTGDYGYTF
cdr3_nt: TGTGCCACCAGCAGCCCTTTTAGGACAGGGGACTATGGCTACACCTTC

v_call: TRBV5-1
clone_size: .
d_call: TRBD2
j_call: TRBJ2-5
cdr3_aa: CASSRRAGSQETQYF
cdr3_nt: TGCGCCAGCAGCCGGAGAGCGGGGTCCCAAGAGACCCAGTACTTC

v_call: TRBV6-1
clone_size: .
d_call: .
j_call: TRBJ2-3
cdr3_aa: CASSLTSITRDTQYF
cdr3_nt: TGTGCCAGCAGCCTCACTAGTATCACGCGGGATACGCAGTATTTT

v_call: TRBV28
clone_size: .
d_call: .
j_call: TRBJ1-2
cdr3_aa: CASSLVATIYGYTF
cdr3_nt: TGTGCCAGCAGTTTGGTTGCTACGATCTATGGCTACACCTTC

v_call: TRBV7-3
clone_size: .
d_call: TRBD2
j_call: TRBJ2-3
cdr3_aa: CASTSTSGGGGTQYF
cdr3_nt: TGTGCCAGCACCTCAACTAGCGGCGGGGGGGGTACGCAGTATTTT

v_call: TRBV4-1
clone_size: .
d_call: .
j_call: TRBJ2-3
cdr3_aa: CASSQDSGYGGTQYF
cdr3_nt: TGCGCCAGCAGCCAAGATTCCGGGTATGGTGGTACGCAGTATTTT

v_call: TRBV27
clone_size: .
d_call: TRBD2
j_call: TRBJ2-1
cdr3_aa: CASSPRTSGNNEQFF
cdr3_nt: TGTGCCAGCAGTCCCCGGACTAGCGGGAACAATGAGCAGTTCTTC

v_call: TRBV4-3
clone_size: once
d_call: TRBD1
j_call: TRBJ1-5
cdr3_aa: CASSQESGGPNQPQHF
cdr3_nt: TGCGCCAGCAGCCAGGAGTCAGGGGGGCCAAATCAGCCCCAGCATTTT

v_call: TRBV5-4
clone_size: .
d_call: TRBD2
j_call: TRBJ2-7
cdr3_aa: CASSLLAAEQYF
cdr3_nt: TGTGCCAGCAGCCTACTAGCGGCCGAGCAGTACTTC

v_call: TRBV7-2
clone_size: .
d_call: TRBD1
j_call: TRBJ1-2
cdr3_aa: CASSSRTGGPYGYTF
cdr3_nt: TGTGCCAGCAGCTCCCGGACAGGGGGGCCCTATGGCTACACCTTC